Listed below are T cell receptor beta chains from one sample, sequenced in a study of OX40 agonist ivuxolimab in advanced cancers. The method was immunoSEQ multiplex PCR; TCRdb's version includes in-frame clones alone and lacks a portion of them. The sample shows around 80,000 clones, about 86% of them seen only once. The material was CD4+ or CD8+ T cells sorted from blood, obtained in a trial of the OX40 agonist ivuxolimab. The receptors were sampled from an adult with an advanced solid tumor such as melanoma, head and neck, liver or kidney cancer. Each CDR3 is given with its conserved first and last residue. A D gene is named only where the DNA matches it firmly. Clone size is given for some rows only: seen once, a few or many times, or a class if the clone is expanded.

clone_size	d_call	v_call	j_call	cdr3_nt	cdr3_aa
.	TRBD2	TRBV4-3	TRBJ2-7	TGCGCCAGCAGCCGGGGGACTAGCGGGTCTCCCTACGAGCAGTACTTC	CASSRGTSGSPYEQYF
.	TRBD2	TRBV10-1	TRBJ2-2	TGCGCCAGCAGCGGACTAGTTTTTGAGACCGGGGAGCTGTTTTTT	CASSGLVFETGELFF
.	TRBD1	TRBV12-5	TRBJ2-7	TGTGCTAGTGGTTTACAGGGGGCGGACGAGCAGTACTTC	CASGLQGADEQYF
once	TRBD2	TRBV30	TRBJ2-1	TGTGCCTGGAGTGTACAAGTAGCGGGAAGCAATGAGCAGTTCTTC	CAWSVQVAGSNEQFF
.	.	TRBV7-2	TRBJ2-2	TGTGCCAGCAGGCGGCGGGCAGGGCAAACCGGGGAGCTGTTTTTT	CASRRRAGQTGELFF
.	TRBD2	TRBV7-3	TRBJ2-3	TGTGCCAGCAGTTACGGGACTAGCGGGAGCACAGATACGCAGTATTTT	CASSYGTSGSTDTQYF
.	.	TRBV15	TRBJ2-2	TGTGCCACCAGTTCAAGCGGCTTCACCGGGGAGCTGTTTTTT	CATSSSGFTGELFF
few	TRBD2	TRBV7-9	TRBJ2-7	TGTGCCAGCAGCTTAGGAACGGGAGGGCCGAACGAGCAGTACTTC	CASSLGTGGPNEQYF
few	.	TRBV18	TRBJ1-2	TGTGCCAGCTCACCACGGGGGGACTATGGCTACACCTTC	CASSPRGDYGYTF
.	.	TRBV4-3	TRBJ1-5	TGCGCCAGCAGCCAGGACCCTTATCAGCCCCAGCATTTT	CASSQDPYQPQHF
.	.	TRBV20-1	TRBJ2-7	TGCAGTGCCACGGAGGGCGAGCAGTACTTC	CSATEGEQYF
.	.	TRBV5-1	TRBJ1-5	TGCGCCAGCAGCTCGGATAGCAATCAGCCCCAGCATTTT	CASSSDSNQPQHF
.	.	TRBV30	TRBJ2-3	TGTGCCTGGAGTGGACAGTATAGAGATACGCAGTATTTT	CAWSGQYRDTQYF
.	.	TRBV19	TRBJ2-1	TGTGCCACCACGGGTCTGGTGAACAATGAGCAGTTCTTC	CATTGLVNNEQFF
once	TRBD2	TRBV11-2	TRBJ2-2	TGTGCCAGCAGCCAACTAGCGGGCACCGGGGAGCTGTTTTTT	CASSQLAGTGELFF